These 10 T cell receptor beta chains were sequenced from one sample in a study of T cells after yellow fever vaccination. Using its own MiXCR run on the 5' RACE reads, TCRdb lists one record per CDR3 protein. In the table there are 350,000 to 550,000 distinct CDR3 sequences, roughly a sixth of which are singletons. The specimen comprised PBMCs, sampled before the yellow fever booster vaccination. The receptors stem from a man younger than 30 who received the YFV17D yellow fever vaccine.

The V call is TRBV10-2, the J call TRBJ1-6, with D perhaps TRBD1 (5 bases). The CDR3 sequence is 16 residues long. CDR1 is WSHSY and CDR2 is SAAADI in the germline V gene. Trimming pared 2 bases from V and 0 bases from J, leaving 8 bases between. The CDR3 reads CASSEPGSSYNSPLHF. Written as DNA, the CDR3 is TGCGCCAGCAGTGAGCCAGGGAGCTCCTATAATTCACCCCTCCACTTT.

The J gene is TRBJ1-6, the V gene TRBV10-3; TRBD1 matches 9 bases. Per the germline V gene, CDR1 is ENHRY and CDR2 is SYGVKD. The CDR3 loop spans 18 amino acids. Germline trimming cut 3 bases from V and 1 base from J; bases unmatched to any gene: 7. CDR3 in DNA: TGTGCCATCAGTGACACCGGGACAGGGATGTCCTATAATTCACCCCTCCACTTT. Translated: CAISDTGTGMSYNSPLHF.

The chain joins TRBV29-1 to TRBJ2-1; D possibly uses TRBD1 or TRBD2 (6 bases each). Germline CDR1 is SQVTM and CDR2 is ANQGSEA. The CDR3 has 11 residues. V lost 6 bases, J lost 6 bases, and 9 bases lay in between. The CDR3 protein is CSVGGSNEQFF. The CDR3 DNA reads TGCAGCGTCGGGGGCTCCAATGAGCAGTTCTTC.

The chain joins TRBV20-1 to TRBJ1-4, with D maybe TRBD1 (5 bases). V lost 3 bases and J 5 bases, leaving 7 bases between the germline ends. CDR1 and CDR2 (germline): DFQATT, SNEGSKA (reference sequence). The CDR3 runs to 12 residues. The CDR3 nucleotides read TGCAGTGCTAGGCAGGGAAATGAAAAACTGTTTTTT. Its translation: CSARQGNEKLFF.

CDR3 residues: CASSPGGGPDTQYF. In DNA, the CDR3 is TGCGCCAGCAGCCCAGGCGGGGGCCCAGATACGCAGTATTTT. The chain couples TRBV5-1 to TRBJ2-3; TRBD2 might be the D (7 bases). The germline V gene encodes CDR1 SGHRS and CDR2 YFSETQ. V gave up 4 bases and J gave up 4 bases, with 13 bases separating them. The CDR3 runs 14 residues.

CDR3 region: CASTGVGGAMETQYF. The CDR3 region has the DNA TGTGCCAGCACAGGTGTAGGAGGGGCAATGGAGACCCAGTACTTC. The chain joins TRBV12-3 or TRBV12-4 to TRBJ2-5; maybe TRBD2 (6 bases). CDR3 size: 15 residues. The V end was cut by 7 bases, the J end by 5 bases, with 20 bases between.

The chain recombines TRBV6-2 or TRBV6-3 with TRBJ1-1; perhaps TRBD1 as D (5 bases). V lost 7 bases, J lost 1 base, and 10 bases lay in between. There are 13 residues in the CDR3. CDR1 is MNHEY, CDR2 SVGEGT, per germline. This CDR3 is CASTRQRNTEAFF. For the CDR3, the DNA is TGTGCCAGCACTCGACAGCGGAACACTGAAGCTTTCTTT.

The gene calls are TRBV6-2 or TRBV6-3 and TRBJ2-7; D call uncertain. Trimming cost V 8 bases and J 4 bases, with 9 bases left between them. This CDR3 has 11 amino acids. Germline V gives CDR1 MNHEY, CDR2 SVGEGT. CDR3 in amino acids: CASRQDYEQYV. In nucleotides, the CDR3 is TGTGCCAGCCGCCAGGATTACGAGCAGTACGTC.

A single count supports this clonotype. The J gene is TRBJ1-1, the V gene TRBV12-3 or TRBV12-4; possible D gene TRBD1, 6 bases. This CDR3 spans 16 amino acids. Trimming took off 7 bases at V and 3 bases at J, with 21 bases between the two ends. The CDR3 here is CASMTPLQGSDTEAFF. Here the CDR3 DNA reads TGTGCCAGCATGACCCCCCTACAGGGAAGTGACACTGAAGCTTTCTTT.

The chain couples TRBV6-2 or TRBV6-3 to TRBJ1-2; tentative D call: TRBD1 (6 bases). Germline lookup yields CDR1 MNHEY and CDR2 SVGEGT. V dropped 5 bases and J dropped 3 bases, with 10 bases sitting between them. This CDR3 has 13 amino acids. The CDR3: CASSQPGDYGYTF. The CDR3 nucleotides read TGTGCCAGCAGTCAGCCAGGGGACTATGGCTACACCTTC.